What follows is one TCR beta chain and its context. Its antigen is as yet unknown. In the same sample, other DNA sequences code for this CDR3. This CDR3 is 12 amino acids long. V gave up 6 bases and J gave up 5 bases, with 10 bases separating them. Per the germline V gene, CDR1 is MNHNS and CDR2 is SASEGT. This entry comes from a study of cytomegalovirus exposure and HLA in healthy donors. Study-wide findings and caveats: Many donors shared some public TCRs, even though most TCR sequences were rare. Roughly even sequencing depth across donors was the assumption behind the presence/absence analyses. Donor immune exposure was known only as CMV serostatus.

Amplification used 60 Vbeta primers and 13 Jbeta primers. Generated by immunoSEQ multiplex PCR, the TCRdb table keeps only in-frame clones and is missing some. Among more than 85,000 clones listed, roughly 80% were seen once. Material for sequencing was PBMCs. The clonotype was recovered from a male donor in good health and CMV-seropositive. The chain recombines TRBV6-1 with TRBJ2-5; D perhaps matches TRBD2 (5 bases). CDR3 protein: CASSGGWETQYF. The DNA of the CDR3 is TGTGCCAGCAGCGGAGGTTGGGAGACCCAGTACTTC.